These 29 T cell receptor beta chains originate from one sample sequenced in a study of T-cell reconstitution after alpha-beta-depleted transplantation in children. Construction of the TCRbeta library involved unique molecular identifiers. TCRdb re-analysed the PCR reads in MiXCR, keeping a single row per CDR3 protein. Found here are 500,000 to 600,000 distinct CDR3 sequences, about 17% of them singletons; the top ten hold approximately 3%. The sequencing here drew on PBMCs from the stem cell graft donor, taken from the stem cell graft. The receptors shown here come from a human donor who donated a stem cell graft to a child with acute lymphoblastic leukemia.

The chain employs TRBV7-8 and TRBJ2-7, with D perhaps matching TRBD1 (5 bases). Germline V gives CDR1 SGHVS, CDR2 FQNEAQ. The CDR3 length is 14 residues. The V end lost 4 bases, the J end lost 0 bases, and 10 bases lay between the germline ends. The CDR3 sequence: CASSSDTDSYEQYF. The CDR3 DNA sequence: TGTGCCAGCAGCTCGGACACAGACTCCTACGAGCAGTACTTC. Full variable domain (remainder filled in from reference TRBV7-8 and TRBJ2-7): GAGVSQSPRYKVAKRGQDVALRCDPISGHVSLFWYQQALGQGPEFLTYFQNEAQLDKSGLPSDRFFAERPEGSVSTLKIQRTQQEDSAVYLCASSSDTDSYEQYFGPGTRLTVT.

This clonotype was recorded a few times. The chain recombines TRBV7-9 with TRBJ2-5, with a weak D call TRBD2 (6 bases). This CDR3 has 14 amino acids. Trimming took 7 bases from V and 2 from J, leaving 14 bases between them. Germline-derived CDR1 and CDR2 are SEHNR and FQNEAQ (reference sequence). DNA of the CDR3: TGTGCCAGCAATAAGGGGACTCGGCAAGAGACCCAGTACTTC. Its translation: CASNKGTRQETQYF. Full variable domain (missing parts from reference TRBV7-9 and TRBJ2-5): DTGVSQNPRHKITKRGQNVTFRCDPISEHNRLYWYRQTLGQGPEFLTYFQNEAQLEKSRLLSDRFSAERPKGSFSTLEIQRTEQGDSAMYLCASNKGTRQETQYFGPGTRLLVL.

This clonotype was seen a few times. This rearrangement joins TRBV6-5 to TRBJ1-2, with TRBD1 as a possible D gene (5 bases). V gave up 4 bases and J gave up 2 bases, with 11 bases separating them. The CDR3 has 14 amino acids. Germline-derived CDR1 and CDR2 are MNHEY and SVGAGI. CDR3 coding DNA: TGTGCCAGCAGTTCCCTGACAGAAAACTATGGCTACACCTTC. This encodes CASSSLTENYGYTF.

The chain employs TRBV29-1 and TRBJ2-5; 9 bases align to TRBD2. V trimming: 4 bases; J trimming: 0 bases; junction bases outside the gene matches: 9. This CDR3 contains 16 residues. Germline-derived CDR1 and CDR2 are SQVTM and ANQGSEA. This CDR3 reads CSVGVSGSPYQETQYF. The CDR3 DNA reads TGCAGCGTTGGGGTTAGCGGGAGTCCGTACCAAGAGACCCAGTACTTC.

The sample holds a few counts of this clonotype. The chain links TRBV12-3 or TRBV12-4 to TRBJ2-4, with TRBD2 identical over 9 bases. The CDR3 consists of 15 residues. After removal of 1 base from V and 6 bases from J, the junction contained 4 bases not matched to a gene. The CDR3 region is CASSLEAGGPNIQYF. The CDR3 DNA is TGTGCCAGCAGTTTAGAGGCGGGAGGGCCAAACATTCAGTACTTC.

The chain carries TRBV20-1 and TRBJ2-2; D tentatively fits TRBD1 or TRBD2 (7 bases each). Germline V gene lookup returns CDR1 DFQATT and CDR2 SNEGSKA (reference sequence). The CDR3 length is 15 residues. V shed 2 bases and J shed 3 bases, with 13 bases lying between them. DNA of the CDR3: TGCAGTGCTAGATTGGCAGGGGGGGACACCGGGGAGCTGTTTTTT. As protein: CSARLAGGDTGELFF.

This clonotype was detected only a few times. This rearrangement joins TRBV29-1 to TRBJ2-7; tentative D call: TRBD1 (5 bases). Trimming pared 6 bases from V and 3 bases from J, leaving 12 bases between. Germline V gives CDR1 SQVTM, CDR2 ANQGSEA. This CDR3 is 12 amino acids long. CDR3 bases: TGCAGCGTATCTGCGCAGGGCTACGAGCAGTACTTC. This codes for CSVSAQGYEQYF.

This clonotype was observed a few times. CDR3 in amino acids: CASSIARGLAYDEQFF. CDR3 nucleotides: TGTGCCAGTAGTATAGCCCGCGGACTAGCGTACGATGAGCAGTTCTTC. The V and J genes are TRBV19 and TRBJ2-1; 9 bases match TRBD2. The trim removed 1 base at V and 8 bases at J, leaving 9 bases unmatched. CDR1 is LNHDA, CDR2 SQIVND, per germline (reference sequence). This CDR3 region has 16 residues.

CDR3 sequence (DNA): TGCAGTGCTAGTTTTGCATTTGGCAGGAACACTGAAGCTTTCTTT. Residues: CSASFAFGRNTEAFF. The chain is built from TRBV20-1 and TRBJ1-1; D is uncertain. Germline CDR1 DFQATT, CDR2 SNEGSKA (reference sequence). V was shortened by 3 bases and J by 1 base, with 15 bases between the two germline ends. There are 15 residues in the CDR3.

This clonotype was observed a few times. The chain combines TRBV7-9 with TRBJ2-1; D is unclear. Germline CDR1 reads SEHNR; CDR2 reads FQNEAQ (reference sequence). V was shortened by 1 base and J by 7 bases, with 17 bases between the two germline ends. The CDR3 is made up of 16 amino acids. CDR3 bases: TGTGCCAGCAGCTTAGAACAAGGGCCCCTTAAGAATGAGCAGTTCTTC. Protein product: CASSLEQGPLKNEQFF. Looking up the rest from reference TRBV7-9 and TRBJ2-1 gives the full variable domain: DTGVSQNPRHKITKRGQNVTFRCDPISEHNRLYWYRQTLGQGPEFLTYFQNEAQLEKSRLLSDRFSAERPKGSFSTLEIQRTEQGDSAMYLCASSLEQGPLKNEQFFGPGTRLTVL.

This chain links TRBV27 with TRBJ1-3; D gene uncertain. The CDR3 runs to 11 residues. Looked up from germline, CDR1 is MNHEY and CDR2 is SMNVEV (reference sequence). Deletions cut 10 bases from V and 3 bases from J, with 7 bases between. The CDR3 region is CAIPIGNTIYF. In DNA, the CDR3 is TGTGCCATCCCGATTGGAAACACCATATATTTT.

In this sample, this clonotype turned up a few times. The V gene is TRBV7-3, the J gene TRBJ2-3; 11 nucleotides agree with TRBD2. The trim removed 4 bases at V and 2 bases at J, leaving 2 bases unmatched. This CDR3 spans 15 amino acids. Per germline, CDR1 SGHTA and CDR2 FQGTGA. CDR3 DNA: TGTGCCAGCAGCTCGGGACTAGCGGTCACAGATACGCAGTATTTT. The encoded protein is CASSSGLAVTDTQYF.

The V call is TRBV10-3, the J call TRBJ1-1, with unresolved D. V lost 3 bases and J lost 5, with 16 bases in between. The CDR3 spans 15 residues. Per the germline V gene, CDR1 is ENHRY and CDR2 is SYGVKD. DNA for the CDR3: TGTGCCATCAGTGATTTGGCCCAACCGAGGACTGAAGCTTTCTTT. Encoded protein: CAISDLAQPRTEAFF.

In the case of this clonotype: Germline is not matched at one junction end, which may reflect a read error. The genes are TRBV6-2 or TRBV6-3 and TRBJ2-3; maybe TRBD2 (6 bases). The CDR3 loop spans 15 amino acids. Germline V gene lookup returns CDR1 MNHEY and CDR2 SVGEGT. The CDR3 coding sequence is TGTGCCGGCAGCAACCGGGACTTAACCACAGATACGCAGTATTTT. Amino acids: CAGSNRDLTTDTQYF.

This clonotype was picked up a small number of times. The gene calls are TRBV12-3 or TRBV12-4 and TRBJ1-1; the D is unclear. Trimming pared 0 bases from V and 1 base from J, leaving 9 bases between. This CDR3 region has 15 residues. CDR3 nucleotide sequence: TGTGCCAGCAGTTTAGCGCGTCGGCAGAACACTGAAGCTTTCTTT. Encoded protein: CASSLARRQNTEAFF.

CDR3 bases: TGTGCCAGCAGCGTGTTACTAGCCAAAAACATTCAGTACTTC. This codes for CASSVLLAKNIQYF. The genes are TRBV5-6 and TRBJ2-4; D is unclear. The CDR3 has 14 residues. Per germline, CDR1 SGHDT and CDR2 YYEEEE. Trimming removed 4 bases at V and 0 bases at J, with 8 bases between.

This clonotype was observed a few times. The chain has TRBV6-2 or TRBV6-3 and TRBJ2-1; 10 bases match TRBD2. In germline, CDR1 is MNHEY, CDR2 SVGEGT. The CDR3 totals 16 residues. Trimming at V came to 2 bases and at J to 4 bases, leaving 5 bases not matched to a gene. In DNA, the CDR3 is TGTGCCAGCAGTTACATAGCGGGAGGCCTGTACAATGAGCAGTTCTTC. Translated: CASSYIAGGLYNEQFF.

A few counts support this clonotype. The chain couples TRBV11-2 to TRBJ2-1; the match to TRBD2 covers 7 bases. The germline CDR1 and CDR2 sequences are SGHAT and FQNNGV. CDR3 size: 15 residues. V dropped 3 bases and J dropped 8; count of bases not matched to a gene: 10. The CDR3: CASSFNSGPVHEQFF. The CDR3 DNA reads TGTGCCAGCAGCTTTAATAGCGGGCCGGTGCATGAGCAGTTCTTC.

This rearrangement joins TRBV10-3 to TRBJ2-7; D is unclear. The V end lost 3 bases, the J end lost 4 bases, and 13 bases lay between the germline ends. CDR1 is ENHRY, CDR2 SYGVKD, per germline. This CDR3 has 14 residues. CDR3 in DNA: TGTGCCATCAGTGATCCAGATAGGGAATACGAGCAGTACTTC. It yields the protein CAISDPDREYEQYF.

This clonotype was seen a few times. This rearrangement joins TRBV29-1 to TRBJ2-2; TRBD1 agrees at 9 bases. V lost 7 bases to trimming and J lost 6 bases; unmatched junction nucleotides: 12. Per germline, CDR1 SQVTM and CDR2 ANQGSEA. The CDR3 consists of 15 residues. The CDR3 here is CSGIKGQGSSGELFF. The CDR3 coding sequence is TGCAGCGGTATTAAGGGACAGGGTTCGTCCGGGGAGCTGTTTTTT.

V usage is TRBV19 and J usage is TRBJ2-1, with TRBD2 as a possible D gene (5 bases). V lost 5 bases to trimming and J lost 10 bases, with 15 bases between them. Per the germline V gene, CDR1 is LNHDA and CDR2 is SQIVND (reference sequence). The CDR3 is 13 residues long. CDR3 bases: TGTGCCAGTAGTCTTCTAGGGCGGGCCGAGCAGTTCTTC. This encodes CASSLLGRAEQFF.

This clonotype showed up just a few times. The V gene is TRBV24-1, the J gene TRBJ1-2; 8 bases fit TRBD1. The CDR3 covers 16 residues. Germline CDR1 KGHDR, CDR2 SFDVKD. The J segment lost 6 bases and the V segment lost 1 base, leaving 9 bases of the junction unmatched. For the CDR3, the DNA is TGTGCCACCAGTGATTTAGGACAGGGCGCTCTGCATGGCTACACCTTC. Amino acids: CATSDLGQGALHGYTF.

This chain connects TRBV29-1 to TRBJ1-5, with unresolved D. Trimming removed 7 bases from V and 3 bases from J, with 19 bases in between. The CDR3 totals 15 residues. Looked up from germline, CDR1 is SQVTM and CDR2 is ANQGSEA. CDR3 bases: TGCAGCGCACTGACCTCGACAACGGACAATCAGCCCCAGCATTTT. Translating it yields CSALTSTTDNQPQHF. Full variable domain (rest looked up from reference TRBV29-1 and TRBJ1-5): SAVISQKPSRDICQRGTSLTIQCQVDSQVTMMFWYRQQPGQSLTLIATANQGSEATYESGFVIDKFPISRPNLTFSTLTVSNMSPEDSSIYLCSALTSTTDNQPQHFGDGTRLSIL.

CDR3 protein: CASSLSSNTGELFF. CDR3 bases: TGTGCCAGCAGCCTCAGTTCGAACACCGGGGAGCTGTTTTTT. The chain links TRBV3-1 to TRBJ2-2; D is unclear. Trimming removed 4 bases at V and 0 bases at J, with 6 bases between. This CDR3 comprises 14 residues. Germline-derived CDR1 and CDR2 are LGHDT and YNNKEL (reference sequence).

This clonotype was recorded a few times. CDR3 bases: TGCGCCAGCAGCTTTCCCCCCTCCGGGGAGCTGTTTTTT. Its translation: CASSFPPSGELFF. V gene TRBV5-1 combines with J gene TRBJ2-2; the D is unclear. The CDR3 runs 13 residues. Germline CDR1 SGHRS, CDR2 YFSETQ. V was cut by 2 bases and J by 6 bases, with 8 bases left in between.

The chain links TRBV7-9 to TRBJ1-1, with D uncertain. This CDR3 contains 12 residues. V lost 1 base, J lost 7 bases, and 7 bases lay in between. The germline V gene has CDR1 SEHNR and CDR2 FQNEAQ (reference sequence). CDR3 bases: TGTGCCAGCAGCTTAGAGCGGTATGAAGCTTTCTTT. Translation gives CASSLERYEAFF.

CDR3 protein: CASSEGYPDTQYF. Written as DNA, the CDR3 is TGTGCCAGCAGTGAGGGATACCCGGATACGCAGTATTTT. J is TRBJ2-3 and V is TRBV6-1; D is unresolved. CDR1 is MNHNS and CDR2 is SASEGT in the germline V gene. V gave up 3 bases and J gave up 6 bases, with 10 bases separating them. The CDR3 totals 13 residues.

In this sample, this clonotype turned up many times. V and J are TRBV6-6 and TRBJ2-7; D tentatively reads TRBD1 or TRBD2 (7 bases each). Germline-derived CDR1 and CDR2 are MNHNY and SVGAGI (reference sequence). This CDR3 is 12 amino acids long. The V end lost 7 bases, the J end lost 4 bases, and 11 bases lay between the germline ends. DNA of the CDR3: TGTGCCAGCACCCAGGGGGGGTACGAGCAGTACTTC. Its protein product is CASTQGGYEQYF.

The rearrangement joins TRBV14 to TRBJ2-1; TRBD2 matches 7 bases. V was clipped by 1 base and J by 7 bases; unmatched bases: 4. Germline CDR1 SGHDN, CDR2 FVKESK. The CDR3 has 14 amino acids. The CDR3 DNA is TGTGCCAGCAGCCAAGTCGGGGGGAAGAATGAGCAGTTCTTC. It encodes CASSQVGGKNEQFF.